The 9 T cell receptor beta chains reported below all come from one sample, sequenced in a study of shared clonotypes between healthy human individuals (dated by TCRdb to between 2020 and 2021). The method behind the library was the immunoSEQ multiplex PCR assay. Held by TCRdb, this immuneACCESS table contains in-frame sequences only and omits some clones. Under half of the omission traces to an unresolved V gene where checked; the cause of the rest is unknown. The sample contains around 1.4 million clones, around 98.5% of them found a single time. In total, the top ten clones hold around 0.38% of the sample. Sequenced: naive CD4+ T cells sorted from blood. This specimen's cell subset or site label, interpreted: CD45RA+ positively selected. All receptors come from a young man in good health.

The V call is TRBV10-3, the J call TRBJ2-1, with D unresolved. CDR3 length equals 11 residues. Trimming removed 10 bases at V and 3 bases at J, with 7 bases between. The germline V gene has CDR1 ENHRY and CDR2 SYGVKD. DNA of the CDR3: TGTGCCACCCATTACTACAATGAGCAGTTCTTC. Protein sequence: CATHYYNEQFF.

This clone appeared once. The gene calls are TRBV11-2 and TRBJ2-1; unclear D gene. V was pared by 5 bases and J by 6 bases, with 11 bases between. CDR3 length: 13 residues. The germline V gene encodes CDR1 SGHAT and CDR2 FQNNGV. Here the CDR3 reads CASSRTWFNEQFF. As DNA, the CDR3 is TGTGCCAGCAGCCGCACATGGTTCAATGAGCAGTTCTTC.

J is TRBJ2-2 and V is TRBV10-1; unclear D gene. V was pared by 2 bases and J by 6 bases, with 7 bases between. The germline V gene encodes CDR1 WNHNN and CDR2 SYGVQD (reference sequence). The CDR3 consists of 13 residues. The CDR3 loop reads CASSEAGSGELFF. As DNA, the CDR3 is TGCGCCAGCAGTGAGGCCGGATCCGGGGAGCTGTTTTTT.

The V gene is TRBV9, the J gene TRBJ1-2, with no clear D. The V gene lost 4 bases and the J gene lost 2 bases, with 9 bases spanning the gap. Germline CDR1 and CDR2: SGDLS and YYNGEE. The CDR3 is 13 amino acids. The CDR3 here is CASSPDSNYGYTF. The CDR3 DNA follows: TGTGCCAGCAGCCCGGACTCAAACTATGGCTACACCTTC.

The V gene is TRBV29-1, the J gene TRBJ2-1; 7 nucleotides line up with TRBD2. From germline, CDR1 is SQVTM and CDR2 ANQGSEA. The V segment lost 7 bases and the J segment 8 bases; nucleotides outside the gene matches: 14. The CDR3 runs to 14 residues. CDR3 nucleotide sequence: TGCAGCGCCCTACCGGGGGGTGGTTTTGATGAGCAGTTCTTC. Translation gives CSALPGGGFDEQFF.

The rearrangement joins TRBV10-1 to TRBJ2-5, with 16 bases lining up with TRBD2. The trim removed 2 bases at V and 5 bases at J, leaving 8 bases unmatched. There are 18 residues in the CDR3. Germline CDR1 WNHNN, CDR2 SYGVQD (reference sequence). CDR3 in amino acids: CASSERGLAGGPWETQYF. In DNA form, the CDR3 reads TGCGCCAGCAGTGAGAGGGGACTAGCGGGAGGGCCTTGGGAGACCCAGTACTTC.

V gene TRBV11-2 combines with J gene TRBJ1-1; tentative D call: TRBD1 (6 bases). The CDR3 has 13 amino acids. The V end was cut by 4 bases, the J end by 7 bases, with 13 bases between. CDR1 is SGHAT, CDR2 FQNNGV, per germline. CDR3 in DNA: TGTGCCAGCAGCTCCAGGGGAAGCCTTGAAGCTTTCTTT. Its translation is CASSSRGSLEAFF. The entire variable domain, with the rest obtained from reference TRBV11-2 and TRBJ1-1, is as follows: EAGVAQSPRYKIIEKRQSVAFWCNPISGHATLYWYQQILGQGPKLLIQFQNNGVVDDSQLPKDRFSAERLKGVDSTLKIQPAKLEDSAVYLCASSSRGSLEAFFGQGTRLTVV.

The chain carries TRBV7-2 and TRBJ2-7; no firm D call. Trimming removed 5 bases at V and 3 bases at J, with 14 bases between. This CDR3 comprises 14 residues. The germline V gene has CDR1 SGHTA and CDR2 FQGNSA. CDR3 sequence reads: CASSPGSLYYEQYF. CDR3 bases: TGTGCCAGCAGCCCCGGCTCACTCTACTACGAGCAGTACTTC.

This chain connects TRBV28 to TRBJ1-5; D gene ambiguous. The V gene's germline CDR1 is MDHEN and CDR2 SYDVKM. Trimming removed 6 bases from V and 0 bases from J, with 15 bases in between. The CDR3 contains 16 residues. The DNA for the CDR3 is TGTGCCAGCAGCCCCCTGGGCAGGAATAGCAATCAGCCCCAGCATTTT. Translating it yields CASSPLGRNSNQPQHF.